Listed here are 6 T cell receptor beta chains from one sample, sequenced in a study of molecular identifiers for immune sequencing clone quantification. One entry per CDR3 protein, called by TCRdb with MiXCR from the PCR reads. This table has about 640,000 distinct CDR3 sequences, approximately 20% appearing once. Input material: naive CD8+ T cells from blood, with Jurkat cell RNA spiked in. Noted subset: FACS-sorted CD8+CD4-CCR7+CD45RA+ naive T cells. The receptors come from a human donor in good health. Some libraries in this study had Jurkat cell RNA spiked in.

Many counts were recorded for this clonotype. The chain recombines TRBV6-2 or TRBV6-3 with TRBJ2-5; D unresolved. Deletions cut 6 bases from V and 3 bases from J, with 11 bases between. The CDR3 covers 13 residues. In germline, CDR1 is MNHEY, CDR2 SVGEGT. The CDR3 loop is CASSHWEEETQYF. CDR3 DNA sequence: TGTGCCAGCAGCCATTGGGAAGAAGAGACCCAGTACTTC.

Notes on this clonotype: This may be a read error: a much more frequent sequence differs by one nucleotide. The V gene is TRBV6-1, the J gene TRBJ1-4, with D possibly being TRBD1 (5 bases). CDR1 is MNHNS and CDR2 is SASEGT in the germline V gene. V was clipped by 6 bases and J by 4 bases, with 12 bases between them. There are 14 residues in the CDR3. CDR3 DNA: TGTGCCAGCAGAATACGGGGGATTAATGAAAAACTGTTTTTT. Translation: CASRIRGINEKLFF.

This clonotype was counted many times. The V gene is TRBV12-3 or TRBV12-4, the J gene TRBJ1-4; TRBD1 aligns across 9 bases. The CDR3 extends over 16 amino acids. V shed 4 bases and J 3 bases; nucleotides not matched to a gene: 6. This chain's CDR3 is CASSSTGGAANEKLFF. CDR3 sequence (DNA): TGTGCCAGCAGTTCAACAGGGGGCGCAGCTAATGAAAAACTGTTTTTT.

On this clonotype: This may stem from a read error, because a much larger clone lies one nucleotide away. Without the conserved terminal phenylalanine or tryptophan, this CDR3 likely stems from a read error. The chain is built from TRBV4-3 and TRBJ1-2, with 10 bases that match TRBD1. J gave up 4 bases and V 4 bases, and 12 bases lay outside the gene matches. This CDR3 contains 17 residues. The germline gives CDR1 LGHNA, CDR2 YSLEER. CDR3 protein: CASSPSMDRGIGYGYTL. For the CDR3, the DNA is TGCGCCAGCAGCCCCTCTATGGACAGGGGGATAGGCTATGGCTACACCCTC.

This clonotype was recorded many times. J is TRBJ2-5 and V is TRBV27; D may be TRBD2 (6 bases). The CDR3 totals 16 residues. The V end was cut by 5 bases, the J end by 2 bases, with 18 bases between. Germline-derived CDR1 and CDR2 are MNHEY and SMNVEV (reference sequence). The CDR3 sequence: CASSPSLGEAQETQYF. CDR3 DNA: TGTGCCAGCAGTCCCAGTCTAGGGGAGGCGCAAGAGACCCAGTACTTC.

This clonotype was seen repeatedly, ten times or more. V usage is TRBV5-8 and J usage is TRBJ1-5, with no clear D. From germline, CDR1 is SGHTS and CDR2 YDEGEE. The CDR3 contains 16 residues. V gave up 4 bases and J gave up 2 bases, with 16 bases separating them. CDR3 nucleotide sequence: TGTGCCAGCAGCCTTTTCGCGTCCGGGGGCAATCAGCCCCAGCATTTT. Translation: CASSLFASGGNQPQHF.